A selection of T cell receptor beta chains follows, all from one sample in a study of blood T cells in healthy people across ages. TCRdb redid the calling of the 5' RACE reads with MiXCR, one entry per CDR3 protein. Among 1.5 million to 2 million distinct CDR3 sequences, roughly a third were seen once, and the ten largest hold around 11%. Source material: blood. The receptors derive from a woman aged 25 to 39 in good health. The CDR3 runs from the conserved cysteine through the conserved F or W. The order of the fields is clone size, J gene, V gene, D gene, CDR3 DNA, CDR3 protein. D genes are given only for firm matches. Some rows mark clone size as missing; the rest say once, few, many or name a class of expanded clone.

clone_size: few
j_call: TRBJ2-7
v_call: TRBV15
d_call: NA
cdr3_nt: TGTGCCACCAGCGGGCGGGACAGCACCTACGAGCAGTACTTC
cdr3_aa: CATSGRDSTYEQYF

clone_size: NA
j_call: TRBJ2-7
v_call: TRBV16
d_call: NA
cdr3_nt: TGTGCCAGCAGCCAATCAGGGAGACAACCGTACGAGCAGTACTTC
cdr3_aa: CASSQSGRQPYEQYF

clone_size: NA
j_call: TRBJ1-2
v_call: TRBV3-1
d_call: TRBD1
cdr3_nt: TGTGCCAGCAGCCACCTGGGACAGGGGGAGTATGGCTACACCTTC
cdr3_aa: CASSHLGQGEYGYTF

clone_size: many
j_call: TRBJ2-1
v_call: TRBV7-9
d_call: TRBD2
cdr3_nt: TGTGCCAGCAGCTTAGCGCTAGCGGGGAACAATGAGCAGTTCTTC
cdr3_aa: CASSLALAGNNEQFF

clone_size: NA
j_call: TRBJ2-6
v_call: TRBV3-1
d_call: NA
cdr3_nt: TGTGCCAGCAGCCCCTACGGAGGGGGTGGGTCTGGGGCCAACGTCCTGACTTTC
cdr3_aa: CASSPYGGGGSGANVLTF

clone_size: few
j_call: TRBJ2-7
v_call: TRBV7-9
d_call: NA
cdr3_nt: TGTGCCAGCAGCTTTCCACGTGGGGCGGGGAGTGGAACCTACGAGCAGTACTTC
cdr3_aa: CASSFPRGAGSGTYEQYF

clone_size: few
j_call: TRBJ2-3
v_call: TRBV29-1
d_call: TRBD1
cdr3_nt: TGCAGCGTGGACGGGACAGGTTGGACTTCTAGCACAGATACGCAGTATTTT
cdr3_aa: CSVDGTGWTSSTDTQYF

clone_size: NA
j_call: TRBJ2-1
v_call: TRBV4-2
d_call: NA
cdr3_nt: TGTGCCAGCAGCCACTTCGCGCGGACTTACAATGAGCAGTTCTTC
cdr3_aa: CASSHFARTYNEQFF

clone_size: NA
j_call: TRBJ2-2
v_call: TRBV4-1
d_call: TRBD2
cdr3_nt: TGCGCCAGCAGCCCCCGGACTAGCGGGACCTTAACCGGGGAGCTGTTTTTT
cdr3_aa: CASSPRTSGTLTGELFF

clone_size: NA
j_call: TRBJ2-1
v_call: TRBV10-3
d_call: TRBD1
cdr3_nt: TGTGCCATCAGCCCACAGGGGTACTCCTACAATGAGCAGTTCTTC
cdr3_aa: CAISPQGYSYNEQFF

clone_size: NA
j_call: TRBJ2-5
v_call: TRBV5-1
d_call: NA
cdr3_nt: TGCGCCAGCAGCTTGTCCGCTACCCAAGAGACCCAGTACTTC
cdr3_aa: CASSLSATQETQYF

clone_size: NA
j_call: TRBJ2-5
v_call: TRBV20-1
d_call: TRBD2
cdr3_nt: TGCAGTGCTGCCCCGACTAGCGGGCGACAAGAGACCCAGTACTTC
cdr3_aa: CSAAPTSGRQETQYF

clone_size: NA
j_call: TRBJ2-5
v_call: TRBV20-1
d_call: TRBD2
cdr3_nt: TGCAGTGCTACCCCCGAGACTAGCGGACTACAAGAGACCCAGTACTTC
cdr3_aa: CSATPETSGLQETQYF

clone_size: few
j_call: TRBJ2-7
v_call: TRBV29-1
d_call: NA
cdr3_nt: TGCAACGTTGCCGGGACTTCCGCCTCCTACGAGCAGTACTTC
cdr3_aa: CNVAGTSASYEQYF

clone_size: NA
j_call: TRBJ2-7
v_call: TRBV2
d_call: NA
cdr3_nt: TGTGACAGTGGGATCAACTACGAGCAGTACTTC
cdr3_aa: CDSGINYEQYF

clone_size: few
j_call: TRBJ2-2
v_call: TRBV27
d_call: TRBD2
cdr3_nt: TGTGCCAGCAGTCCGAATCTAGCGGGAGGAACCGGGGAGCTGTTTTTT
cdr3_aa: CASSPNLAGGTGELFF

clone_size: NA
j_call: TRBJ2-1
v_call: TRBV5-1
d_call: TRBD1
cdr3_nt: TGCGCCAGCACCGAACAGGGGAAAAACTACAATGAGCAGTTCTTC
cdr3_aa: CASTEQGKNYNEQFF

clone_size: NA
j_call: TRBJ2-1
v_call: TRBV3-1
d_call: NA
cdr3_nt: TGTGCCAGCAGTGACCCAACTGGGGGGCAGTTCTTC
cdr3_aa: CASSDPTGGQFF

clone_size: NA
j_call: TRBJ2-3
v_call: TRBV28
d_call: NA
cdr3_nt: TGTGCCAGCAGTTTCGTCCGGCCCCCAGATACGCAGTATTTT
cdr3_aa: CASSFVRPPDTQYF

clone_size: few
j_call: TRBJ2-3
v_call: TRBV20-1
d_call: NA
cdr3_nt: TGCAGTGCGAGGGGGGGACTTGGCGGGGGTACTAGCACAGATACGCAGTATTTT
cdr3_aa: CSARGGLGGGTSTDTQYF

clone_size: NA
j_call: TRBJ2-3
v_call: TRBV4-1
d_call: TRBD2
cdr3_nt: TGCGCCAGCAGCTCCCCCGGGACTAGCGGAGATACGCAGTATTTT
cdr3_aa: CASSSPGTSGDTQYF

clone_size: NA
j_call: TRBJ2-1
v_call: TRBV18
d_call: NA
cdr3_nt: TGTGCCAGCTCACCGATGGTCGTATACAATGAGCAGTTCTTC
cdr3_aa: CASSPMVVYNEQFF

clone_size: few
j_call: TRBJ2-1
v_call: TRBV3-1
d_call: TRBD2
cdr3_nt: TGTGCCAGCAGCCAACTAGCGGGAGGTCCCTACAATGAGCAGTTCTTC
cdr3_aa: CASSQLAGGPYNEQFF

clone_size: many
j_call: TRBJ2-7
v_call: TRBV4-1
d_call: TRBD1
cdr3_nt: TGCGCCAGCTCCGAGGGACAGGGGGGCCTGTACGAGCAGTACTTC
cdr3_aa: CASSEGQGGLYEQYF

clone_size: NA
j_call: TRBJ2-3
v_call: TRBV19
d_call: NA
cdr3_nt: TGTGCCACCTGGGTAGGGGATAGCACAGATACGCAGTATTTT
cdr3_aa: CATWVGDSTDTQYF

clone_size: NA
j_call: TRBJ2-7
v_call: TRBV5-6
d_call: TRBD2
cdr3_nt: TGTGCCAGCAGCTCGGGGGTTGGCGGGAGCTACGAGCAGTACTTC
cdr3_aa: CASSSGVGGSYEQYF

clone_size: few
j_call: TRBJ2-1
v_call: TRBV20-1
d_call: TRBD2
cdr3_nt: TGCAGTGCCCTGGGACTAGCGGGAGGCTTCTCCTACAATGAGCAGTTCTTC
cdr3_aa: CSALGLAGGFSYNEQFF

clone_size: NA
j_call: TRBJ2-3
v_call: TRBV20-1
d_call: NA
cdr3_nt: TGCAGTGCTCCTCTTCGTGGGAGGCGGGCAGATACGCAGTATTTT
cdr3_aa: CSAPLRGRRADTQYF

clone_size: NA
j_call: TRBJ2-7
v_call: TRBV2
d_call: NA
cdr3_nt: TGTGCCAGCAGTGAGAGGGGAGGGACATTTCCCTACGAGCAGTACTTC
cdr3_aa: CASSERGGTFPYEQYF

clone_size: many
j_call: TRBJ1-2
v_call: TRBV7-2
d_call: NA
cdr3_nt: TGTGCCAGCAGCTTAGGAGGCCAGGCGGCTAACTATGGCTACACCTTC
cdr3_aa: CASSLGGQAANYGYTF

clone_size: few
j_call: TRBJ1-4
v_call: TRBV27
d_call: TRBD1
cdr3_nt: TGTGCCAGCAGGGGACAGGTCAATAATGAAAAACTGTTTTTT
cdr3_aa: CASRGQVNNEKLFF

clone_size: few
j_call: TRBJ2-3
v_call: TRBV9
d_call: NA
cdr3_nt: TGTGCCAGCAGCGTAGACGTGGGATTCACAGATACGCAGTATTTT
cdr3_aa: CASSVDVGFTDTQYF

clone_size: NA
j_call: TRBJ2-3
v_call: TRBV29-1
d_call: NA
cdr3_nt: TGCATCGTTGAATGGGCGGGGTGGGCCCGGGATACGCAGTATTTT
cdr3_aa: CIVEWAGWARDTQYF

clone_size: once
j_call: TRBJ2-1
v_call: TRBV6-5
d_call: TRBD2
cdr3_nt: TGTGCCAGCAGATACAGCGGGACTACCTACAATGAGCAGTTCTTC
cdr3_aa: CASRYSGTTYNEQFF

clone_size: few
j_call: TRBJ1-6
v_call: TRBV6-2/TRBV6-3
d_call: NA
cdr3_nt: TGTGCCAGCAGCCGAGACCGCGCTGGAAGGGCACCCCTCCACTTT
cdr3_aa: CASSRDRAGRAPLHF

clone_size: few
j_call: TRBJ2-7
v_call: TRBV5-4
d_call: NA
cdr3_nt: TGTGCCAGCAGCCCAGCCAGGGGGGATAGCGAGCAGTACTTC
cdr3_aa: CASSPARGDSEQYF

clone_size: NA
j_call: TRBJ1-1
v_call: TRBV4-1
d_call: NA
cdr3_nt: TGCGCCAGCAGCCAAGATCAGGGAATAGGCACTGAAGCTTTCTTT
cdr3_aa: CASSQDQGIGTEAFF

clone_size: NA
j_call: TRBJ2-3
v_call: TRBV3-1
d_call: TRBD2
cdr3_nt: TGTGCCAGCAGCCAAGACCCTAGGACTAGTTTGGTTCTGGATACGCAGTATTTT
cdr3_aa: CASSQDPRTSLVLDTQYF

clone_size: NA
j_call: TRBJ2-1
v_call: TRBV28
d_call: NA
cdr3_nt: TGTGCCAGCAGTTCCACAGCCCCGAGCTCCTACAATGAGCAGTTCTTC
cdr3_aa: CASSSTAPSSYNEQFF

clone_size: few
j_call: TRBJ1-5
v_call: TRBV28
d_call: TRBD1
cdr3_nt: TGTGCCAGCAGTTCACCTCGACAGGGGGATCAGCCCCAGCATTTT
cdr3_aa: CASSSPRQGDQPQHF

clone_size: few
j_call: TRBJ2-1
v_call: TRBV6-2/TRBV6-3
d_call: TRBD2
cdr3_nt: TGTGCCAGCACCTTAGCGGGAGGGCCCTATGAGCAGTTCTTC
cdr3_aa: CASTLAGGPYEQFF

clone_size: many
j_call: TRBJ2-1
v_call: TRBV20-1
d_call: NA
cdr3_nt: TGCAGTGCTAGAGAGTTGCGGTCAGGTTCCAATGAGCAGTTCTTC
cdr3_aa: CSARELRSGSNEQFF

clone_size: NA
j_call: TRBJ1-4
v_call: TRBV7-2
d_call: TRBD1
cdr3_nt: TGTGCCAGCAGCCTCCGGACAGGGGTTAGAGAAAAACTGTTTTTT
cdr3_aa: CASSLRTGVREKLFF

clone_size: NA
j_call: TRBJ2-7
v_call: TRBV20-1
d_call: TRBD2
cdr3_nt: TGCAGTGCTAGAGGAGCGGGGTCCTACGAGCAGTACTTC
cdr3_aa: CSARGAGSYEQYF

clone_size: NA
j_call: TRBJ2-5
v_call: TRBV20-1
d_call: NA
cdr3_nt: TGCAGTGCCGTACCCGGCAGCGCTCGGGAGCAGTACTTC
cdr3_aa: CSAVPGSAREQYF

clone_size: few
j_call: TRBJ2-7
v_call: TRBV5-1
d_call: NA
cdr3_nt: TGCGCCAGCAGCTTGAGTGATCCTCGGGGAGAGCAGTACTTC
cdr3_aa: CASSLSDPRGEQYF

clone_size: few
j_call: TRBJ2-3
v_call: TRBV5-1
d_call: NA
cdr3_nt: TGCGCCAGCAGCTTGGCGGGACGGGTTACAGATACGCAGTATTTT
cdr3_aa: CASSLAGRVTDTQYF

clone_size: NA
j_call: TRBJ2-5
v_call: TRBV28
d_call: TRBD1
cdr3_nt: TGTGCCAGCAGCTCCAGGGACAGGGGGAACCAAGAGACCCAGTACTTC
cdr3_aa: CASSSRDRGNQETQYF

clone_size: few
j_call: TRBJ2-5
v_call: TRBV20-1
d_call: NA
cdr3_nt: TGCAGTGCTAGGACACAGTACCAAGAGACCCAGTACTTC
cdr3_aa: CSARTQYQETQYF

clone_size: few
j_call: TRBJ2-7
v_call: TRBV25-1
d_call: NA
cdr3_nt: TGTGCCAGCAGCCCGATGGGAGGATCTCCACGCTCCTACGAGCAGTACTTC
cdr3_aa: CASSPMGGSPRSYEQYF

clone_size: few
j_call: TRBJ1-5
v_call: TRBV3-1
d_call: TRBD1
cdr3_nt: TGTGCCAGCAGCCAAGGGTTCCAGGGGGATCAGCCCCAGCATTTT
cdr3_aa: CASSQGFQGDQPQHF

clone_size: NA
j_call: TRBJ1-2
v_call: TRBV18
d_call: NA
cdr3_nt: TGTGCCAGCTCACCTGCACAGATCTATGGCTACACCTTC
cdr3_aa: CASSPAQIYGYTF

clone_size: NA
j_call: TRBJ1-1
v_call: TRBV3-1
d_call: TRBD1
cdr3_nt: TGTGCCAGCAGCCAACGACAGGGCTGGAGCACTGAAGCTTTCTTT
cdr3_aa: CASSQRQGWSTEAFF

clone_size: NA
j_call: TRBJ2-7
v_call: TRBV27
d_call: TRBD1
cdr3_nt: TGTGCCAGCAGACCCGGGACAGGGAGTCACGAGCAGTACTTC
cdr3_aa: CASRPGTGSHEQYF

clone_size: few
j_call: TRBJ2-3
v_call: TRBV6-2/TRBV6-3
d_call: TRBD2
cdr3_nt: TGTGCCAGCAGTGCCGGGACTAGCGCGGATACGCAGTATTTT
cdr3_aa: CASSAGTSADTQYF

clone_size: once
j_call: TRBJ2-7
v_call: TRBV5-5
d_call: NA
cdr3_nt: TGTGCCAGCAGCTGGAGCGGCGGCGAGCAGTACTTC
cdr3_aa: CASSWSGGEQYF

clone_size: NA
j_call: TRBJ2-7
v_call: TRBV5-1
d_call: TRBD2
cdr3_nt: TGCGCCAGCAGCACGGGACCAGCGGGAGGGGACGAGCAGTACTTC
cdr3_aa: CASSTGPAGGDEQYF

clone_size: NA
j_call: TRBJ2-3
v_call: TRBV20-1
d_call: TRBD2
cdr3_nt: TGCAGTGCCCTCACTCCCGGGACCTCAGCGGGAGATGCGCAGTATTTT
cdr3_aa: CSALTPGTSAGDAQYF